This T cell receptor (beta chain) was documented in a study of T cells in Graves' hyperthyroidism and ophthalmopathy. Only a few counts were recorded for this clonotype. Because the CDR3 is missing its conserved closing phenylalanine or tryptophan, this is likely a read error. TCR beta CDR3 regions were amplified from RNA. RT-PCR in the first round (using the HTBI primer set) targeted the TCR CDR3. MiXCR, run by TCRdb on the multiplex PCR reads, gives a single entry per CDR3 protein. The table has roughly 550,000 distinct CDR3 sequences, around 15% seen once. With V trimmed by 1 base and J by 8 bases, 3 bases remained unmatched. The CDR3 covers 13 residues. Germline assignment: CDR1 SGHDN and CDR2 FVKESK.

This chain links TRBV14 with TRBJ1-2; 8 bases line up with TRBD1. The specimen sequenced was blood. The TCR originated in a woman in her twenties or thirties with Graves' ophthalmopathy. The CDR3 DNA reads TGTGCCAGCAGCCAAGCGACAGGGGTAGGCTACACCCTC. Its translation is CASSQATGVGYTL.